This T cell receptor (beta chain) was recovered during a study of vaccination and CD4 T cells after COVID-19 (dated by TCRdb to 2021 to 2024). In the study overall: Convalescent patients had a positive SARS-CoV-2 result on nasal swab PCR, and of these patients, several had mild disease and one had severe disease. The convalescent cohort comprised six males and four females, including two Hispanic individuals, seven Caucasians, two Asians and one multiracial person. Two doses of either the Pfizer-BioNTech BNT162b2 vaccine (n=8) or the Moderna mRNA-1273 vaccine (n=2) were administered to participants. Post-COVID blood samples from convalescent patients were collected a median of roughly 100 days after diagnosis, with a range of 35 to 161 days. The time from the second vaccine dose to post-vaccine blood sampling had a median of approximately 72 days and ranged from about 14 to 250 days. Culture stimuli were overlapping spike peptide pools from SARS-CoV-2 and from the common cold coronaviruses HCoV-NL63, HCoV-OC43 and HCoV-229E. As controls, cultures received a CEFX viral epitope pool (the positive control), an HIV-1 Nef peptide pool (the negative control), or no peptide at all. The spike-specific CD4+ TCR repertoire was compared before and after mRNA vaccination in about nine COVID-19 convalescent patients and several infection-naive healthy vaccine recipients. Broad study findings and their caveats: The study included relatively few convalescent patients and did not analyze early timepoints after natural infection. Among the post-vaccine SARS-CoV-2-reactive clones in convalescent patients, a median roughly 85% showed up only after vaccination, which suggests vaccine-specific priming. Of the vaccine-specific clones in convalescent patients, 304 of 307, or nearly all, reacted only to SARS-CoV-2 spike and did not cross-react with common cold coronaviruses. An increase in the median number of SARS-CoV-2-reactive clonotypes from roughly 20 after infection to some 38 after vaccination was observed, but the change was not found to be significant.

The sample's treatment or condition, from its label and the paper: roughly ten-day PBMC culture with coronavirus spike peptide pools or control peptides (ViraFEST assay). The ViraFEST assay was used in the study, in which antigen-specific T cells were expanded with peptide pools and expanded clonotypes were subsequently identified by TCR sequencing. The convalescent patients' positive SARS-CoV-2 PCR tests fell between March and December 2020, which was before the Alpha, Beta and Delta variants emerged in the United States. PBMCs were cultured at approximately 2.1 million per well in IMDM supplemented with 5% human AB serum and around 10 IU/ml IL-2, with approximately 9.2 ug/ml peptide pools added. On days 3 and 7, half of the culture medium was replaced with fresh IL-2-containing medium. After 10 days of culture, CD4+ T cells were isolated by negative selection using the EasySep CD4+ T cell isolation kit. Ficoll-Paque Plus gradient centrifugation was used to isolate PBMCs from whole blood, and the isolated PBMCs were then either used fresh or cryopreserved at -140C. In general, triplicate wells were set up for every culture condition.

Receptor libraries were prepared by PCR. TCR sequencing of DNA from cultured CD4+ T cells used the Oncomine TCR Beta short-read assay at the Johns Hopkins FTIC core. Genomic DNA was extracted from the cultured CD4+ T cells with the QIAamp micro DNA kit. Oncomine TCR Beta libraries from cultured CD4+ T cells were pooled using unique dual indexes and sequenced on an Illumina iSeq 100. The authors' analysis ran thus. Non-productive sequences were removed, and CDR3s that did not start with C, did not end with F or W, or were shorter than 7 amino acids were discarded. The MANAFEST web application was used to identify antigen-specific clonotypes by comparing peptide-stimulated wells against reference wells and other culture wells. An FDR below 0.05, an odds ratio above 5, and a productive frequency above 0.1% in at least two of three replicate wells were required for clones to be considered positive. A clonotype counted as cross-reactive if it showed significant expansion both in the SARS-CoV-2 spike wells and in at least one common cold coronavirus spike condition. Similarity between CDR3 sequences was evaluated in R version 3.6.1 using Levenshtein distances (stringdist) and unrooted phylogenetic trees (ape). In TCRdb, the public reads were trimmed at Q25 with fastp and aligned with MiXCR, with productive beta chains retained. Here each entry gathers all rows of one CDR3 protein and keeps the most common genes and DNA. The V and J calls were not made by the authors but by TCRdb's processing. The table for this sample lists 17,000 or so distinct CDR3 sequences; roughly 24% of them were counted only once. Of the sample, roughly 7.5% falls within the top ten clones.

V drops 3 bases and J drops 7 bases, leaving 18 bases in between. CDR1 is given as SGHTA and CDR2 as FQGNSA, both from the germline V gene. Including cysteine and phenylalanine, the CDR3 has 15 amino acids. The entry retains the CDR3 DNA only, 45 bases that are in frame from base 1. Note on this clonotype: Its specific antigen is unknown. No base quality information exists; no much larger clone differs at one position.

The sequence was collected from a human donor with COVID-19. This sequence uses TRBV7-2 and TRBJ1-1, with TRBD1 tentatively as D gene (5 bases match). Source material: cultured CD4+ T cells from blood. At the DNA level, the sequence is TGTGCCAGCAGCTTCTCCTCGACAGCCCCCGGTGAAGCTTTCTTT. This gives the protein CASSFSSTAPGEAFF.